The 27 T cell receptor beta chains presented below share a single source sample, sequenced in a study of metastatic and nonmetastatic thyroid tumors. With MiXCR, TCRdb reprocessed the PCR reads. The data contain tens of thousands of clones, approximately 20% of them singletons. Thyroid surgery was preceded by no treatment in any patient. Sequencing used blood. The receptors come from a male donor with papillary thyroid cancer or a benign thyroid nodule (not recorded which). Some clones in this sample may be carry-over from other donors' samples.

This clone has just a few counts. V gene TRBV7-2 combines with J gene TRBJ2-7; no clear D. CDR1 and CDR2 (germline): SGHTA, FQGNSA. The CDR3 length is 12 residues. Trimming left V 3 bases short and J 4 bases short, with 7 bases between. In DNA form, the CDR3 reads TGTGCCAGCAGCTTCGCCGGGTACGAGCAGTACTTC. It encodes CASSFAGYEQYF.

This clone has a handful of counts. A much larger clone lies one base from this, so it may be a read error. CDR3 DNA: TGTGCCAGCGGCTACGGGACAGCTAATCAGCCCCAGCATTTT. It encodes CASGYGTANQPQHF. The J gene is TRBJ1-5, the V gene TRBV5-6; TRBD1 matches 7 bases. V lost 7 bases and J lost 4; bases outside the gene matches: 8. CDR3 length: 14 amino acids. The germline V gene encodes CDR1 SGHDT and CDR2 YYEEEE. Full variable domain (rest looked up from reference TRBV5-6 and TRBJ1-5): DAGVTQSPTHLIKTRGQQVTLRCSPKSGHDTVSWYQQALGQGPQFIFQYYEEEERQRGNFPDRFSGHQFPNYSSELNVNALLLGDSALYLCASGYGTANQPQHFGDGTRLSIL.

This clone was seen many times. This chain joins TRBV20-1 and TRBJ2-3; perhaps TRBD1 as D (6 bases). The germline V and J ends were trimmed by 6 bases and 0 bases, with 16 bases remaining between them. Germline V CDR1 and CDR2: DFQATT, SNEGSKA (reference sequence). CDR3 size: 15 residues. The CDR3 DNA is TGCAGTGCCTCGAGACAGGCCACTAGCACAGATACGCAGTATTTT. As protein: CSASRQATSTDTQYF.

This clone has at least ten counts. This chain links TRBV24-1 with TRBJ2-7; D remains unclear. The germline CDR1 and CDR2 sequences are KGHDR and SFDVKD. Trimming shortened V by 4 bases and J by 0 bases, and 3 bases separated the two germline ends. The CDR3 spans 12 residues. The CDR3 DNA follows: TGTGCCACCAGTGACAGCTCCTACGAGCAGTACTTC. This encodes CATSDSSYEQYF.

This clone was observed a few times. A much larger clone lies a single base off, so this may be a read error. This chain uses TRBV6-2 or TRBV6-3 with TRBJ2-7; D is possibly TRBD2 (6 bases). The CDR3 is made up of 14 amino acids. Looked up from germline, CDR1 is MNHEY and CDR2 is SVGEGT. Trimming pared 0 bases from V and 0 bases from J, leaving 6 bases between. The CDR3 is CASSYSTSSYEQYF. As DNA, the CDR3 is TGTGCCAGCAGTTACTCGACTAGCTCCTACGAGCAGTACTTC.

The chain couples TRBV5-8 to TRBJ1-1; 9 nucleotides line up with TRBD1. This CDR3 region has 14 residues. V trimming: 3 bases; J trimming: 5 bases; junction bases outside the gene matches: 5. The germline V gene encodes CDR1 SGHTS and CDR2 YDEGEE. CDR3 amino acids: CASSSGQGGTEAFF. The CDR3 region has the DNA TGTGCCAGCAGCTCGGGACAGGGAGGGACTGAAGCTTTCTTT.

The gene calls are TRBV27 and TRBJ2-5; perhaps TRBD2 as D (6 bases). With 6 bases removed from V and 2 bases from J, the gap between germline ends came to 13 bases. The V gene's germline CDR1 is MNHEY and CDR2 SMNVEV (reference sequence). The CDR3 is 14 residues long. CDR3 sequence: CASSPRLVQETQYF. For the CDR3, the DNA is TGTGCCAGCAGCCCTCGACTAGTACAAGAGACCCAGTACTTC.

This clone was recorded many times. The CDR3 loop is CASSDDREQFF. CDR3 nucleotides: TGTGCCAGCAGTGACGACAGAGAGCAGTTCTTC. The chain is built from TRBV25-1 and TRBJ2-1; D possibly corresponds to TRBD1 (5 bases). There are 11 residues in the CDR3. CDR1 is MGHDK, CDR2 SYGVNS, per germline. The ends were cut back, 3 bases at V and 10 bases at J, with 7 bases in the middle.

This clone was seen more than once but under ten times. Other DNA sequences in this sample translate to the same CDR3. The chain recombines TRBV5-4 with TRBJ1-4; 7 bases map to TRBD1. Germline V gene data show CDR1 as SGHNT and CDR2 as YYREEE (reference sequence). The CDR3 is 16 amino acids. V lost 4 bases to trimming and J lost 3 bases; unmatched junction nucleotides: 9. The CDR3 DNA reads as TGTGCCAGCAGCGTACAGGGGACAGTGGCTAATGAAAAACTGTTTTTT. Translated, it gives CASSVQGTVANEKLFF.

This clone was counted between two and nine times. Just one base apart from a much larger clone, this may be a read error. V usage is TRBV12-5 and J usage is TRBJ2-1; D gene unclear. Germline-derived CDR1 and CDR2 are LGHNT and FRNRAP. V lost 7 bases to trimming and J lost 7 bases, with 14 bases between them. CDR3 size: 13 residues. The CDR3 DNA sequence: TGTGCTAGTGTGAAACCCACTGAGAATGAGCAGTTCTTC. This codes for CASVKPTENEQFF.

This clone was recorded at least ten times. The chain combines TRBV19 with TRBJ2-1; TRBD2 agrees at 16 bases. This CDR3 has 19 residues. The J segment lost 8 bases and the V segment lost 4 bases, leaving 14 bases of the junction unmatched. Germline V gene data show CDR1 as LNHDA and CDR2 as SQIVND (reference sequence). The DNA of the CDR3 is TGTGCCAGTAGTAGCCGGGGGCTTGGGACTAGCGGGAGGGCCTATGAGCAGTTCTTC. This sequence encodes CASSSRGLGTSGRAYEQFF.

This clone was recorded many times. The genes are TRBV12-3 or TRBV12-4 and TRBJ2-5, with 7 bases aligning to TRBD1. The CDR3 runs to 13 residues. Germline trimming cut 2 bases from V and 5 bases from J; bases unmatched to any gene: 2. DNA of the CDR3: TGTGCCAGCAGTTTAAAGGGGGCGGAGACCCAGTACTTC. Protein sequence: CASSLKGAETQYF.

This clone has a count of ten or more. The V and J genes are TRBV5-1 and TRBJ2-7; a weak D match, TRBD2 (7 bases). The CDR3 covers 16 residues. Trimming took off 7 bases at V and 2 bases at J, with 22 bases between the two ends. Germline V gene lookup returns CDR1 SGHRS and CDR2 YFSETQ. For the CDR3, the DNA is TGCGCCAGCGGGTTCGGGGGGTGGACAGAGCCCTACGAGCAGTACTTC. It translates to CASGFGGWTEPYEQYF.

This clone has at least ten counts. The V call is TRBV30, the J call TRBJ1-4, with no clear D. The V end lost 1 base, the J end lost 4 bases, and 13 bases lay between the germline ends. The CDR3 extends over 15 amino acids. The germline gives CDR1 GTSNPN, CDR2 SVGIG (reference sequence). CDR3 nucleotides: TGTGCCTGGAGTGGTGAAGCCTCGTATAATGAAAAACTGTTTTTT. This encodes CAWSGEASYNEKLFF.

This clone showed up many times. The chain couples TRBV12-3 or TRBV12-4 to TRBJ2-3; either TRBD1 or TRBD2 may supply D (6 bases each). V shed 10 bases and J shed 4 bases, with 15 bases lying between them. The CDR3 spans 13 residues. Here the CDR3 reads CATGARPPDTQYF. CDR3 bases: TGTGCCACGGGGGCTCGGCCCCCAGATACGCAGTATTTT.

In this sample, this clone turned up many times. V is TRBV5-1 and J is TRBJ2-2, with TRBD1 identical over 8 bases. The length of the CDR3 is 15 residues. The V segment lost 4 bases and the J segment 5 bases; nucleotides outside the gene matches: 7. Germline V lookup: CDR1 SGHRS, CDR2 YFSETQ. The CDR3 DNA sequence: TGCGCCAGCAGCCCAGACAGGGGATGGACCGGGGAGCTGTTTTTT. This codes for CASSPDRGWTGELFF.

This chain uses TRBV11-2 with TRBJ1-1; D gene ambiguous. The CDR3 is made up of 13 amino acids. Germline V gene data show CDR1 as SGHAT and CDR2 as FQNNGV. V was shortened by 6 bases and J by 6 bases, with 14 bases between the two germline ends. CDR3 sequence reads: CASSLGVLPEAFF. The CDR3 nucleotides read TGTGCCAGCAGTCTCGGGGTCCTCCCTGAAGCTTTCTTT.

This clone showed up just a few times. A read error may explain this, as a much larger clone is one base away. CDR3 in DNA: TGTGCCAGCAGCCAAGTTGTGGGAGAGACCCAGTACTTC. It translates to CASSQVVGETQYF. The J gene is TRBJ2-5, the V gene TRBV6-1; D is undetermined. The CDR3 totals 13 residues. The V end was cut by 6 bases, the J end by 4 bases, with 12 bases between. Per the germline V gene, CDR1 is MNHNS and CDR2 is SASEGT.

The CDR3 bases are TGTGCCAGCAGTTACTTCACAGCGGGATCCTATAATTCACCCCTCCACTTT. The encoded protein is CASSYFTAGSYNSPLHF. The chain combines TRBV6-2 or TRBV6-3 with TRBJ1-6; D ambiguous. V was trimmed by 1 base and J by 1 base, leaving 11 bases between them. The germline V gene has CDR1 MNHEY and CDR2 SVGEGT. The CDR3 contains 17 residues.

The J gene is TRBJ2-1, the V gene TRBV20-1, with a possible D match to TRBD1 (5 bases). V shed 6 bases and J shed 7 bases, with 22 bases lying between them. Germline V gives CDR1 DFQATT, CDR2 SNEGSKA (reference sequence). The CDR3 totals 15 residues. CDR3 residues: CSADDRGPRANEQFF. In nucleotides, the CDR3 is TGCAGTGCAGACGATAGGGGCCCCCGAGCAAATGAGCAGTTCTTC.

This clone was counted many times. This chain joins TRBV27 and TRBJ2-2, with D possibly being TRBD2 (5 bases). The length of the CDR3 is 17 residues. V lost 0 bases and J lost 0, with 11 bases in between. Germline V lookup: CDR1 MNHEY, CDR2 SMNVEV (reference sequence). CDR3 nucleotide sequence: TGTGCCAGCAGTTTATCGGAAGGGAGCGCGAACACCGGGGAGCTGTTTTTT. Translating it yields CASSLSEGSANTGELFF.

This clone appeared many times. The chain uses TRBV7-2 and TRBJ2-1, with D possibly matching TRBD2 (6 bases). CDR1 is SGHTA, CDR2 FQGNSA, per germline. Deletions cut 2 bases from V and 6 bases from J, with 17 bases between. This CDR3 region has 16 residues. The CDR3 DNA is TGTGCCAGCAGCTTAACCAAGCGGGCCGGACCCAATGAGCAGTTCTTC. Its protein is CASSLTKRAGPNEQFF.

This rearrangement joins TRBV5-1 to TRBJ2-7; the match to TRBD1 covers 7 bases. CDR3 length: 14 amino acids. The germline V gene has CDR1 SGHRS and CDR2 YFSETQ. Trimming removed 4 bases from V and 4 bases from J; junction bases left unmatched: 8. The CDR3 region has the DNA TGCGCCAGCAGCCGGGGACAGTCGGCTTACGAGCAGTACTTC. Amino acids: CASSRGQSAYEQYF.

This clone was counted at least ten times. A much larger clone is a single base away; this may be a read error. The chain couples TRBV20-1 to TRBJ2-1; D gene uncertain. Trimming pared 2 bases from V and 12 bases from J, leaving 14 bases between. CDR3 length: 12 amino acids. Germline CDR1 and CDR2: DFQATT and SNEGSKA (reference sequence). The CDR3 reads CSARSSARMQFF. In DNA form, the CDR3 reads TGCAGTGCTAGATCCTCCGCGAGGATGCAGTTCTTC.

At least ten counts were recorded for this clone. The CDR3 nucleotides are TGTGCCAGCAGTTTATCGGGAGATACGCAGTATTTT. It yields the protein CASSLSGDTQYF. This sequence joins TRBV27 and TRBJ2-3; no definite D call. The CDR3 spans 12 residues. V dropped 0 bases and J dropped 5 bases, with 3 bases sitting between them. Germline assignment: CDR1 MNHEY and CDR2 SMNVEV (reference sequence).

This clone has at least ten counts. V usage is TRBV15 and J usage is TRBJ1-1; 7 bases align to TRBD1. CDR3 length: 16 amino acids. The ends lost 1 base at V and 1 base at J; junction bases unmatched: 6. CDR1 is LNHNV, CDR2 YYDKDF, per germline (reference sequence). The CDR3 region is CATSRARTGTNTEAFF. The CDR3 nucleotides are TGTGCCACCAGCAGAGCCCGGACAGGAACGAACACTGAAGCTTTCTTT.

Many counts were recorded for this clone. The chain couples TRBV5-8 to TRBJ2-3; D is possibly TRBD1 or TRBD2 (5 bases each). This CDR3 region has 13 residues. Germline V gene data show CDR1 as SGHTS and CDR2 as YDEGEE. V was shortened by 5 bases and J by 8 bases, with 15 bases between the two germline ends. DNA for the CDR3: TGTGCCAGCAGACCGGGGCGGAAACTTACGCAGTATTTT. It codes for CASRPGRKLTQYF.